Each of the 9 T cell receptor beta chains below was sequenced from the same sample in a study of regulatory T cells in long-lasting Graves disease. HTBI primers from iRepertoire and Arm-PCR of CDR3 regions yielded the TCR beta libraries. Each CDR3 protein gets one entry after TCRdb re-called the multiplex PCR reads with MiXCR. This repertoire shows roughly 380,000 distinct CDR3 sequences, 16% found once; its top ten account for 25% to 30%. Noted time point: newly diagnosed GD, antithyroid drugs for less than 3 months. The TCR library was made from RNA extracted from PBMCs. This same sample was also part of a study on T cells in Graves' hyperthyroidism and ophthalmopathy.

This specimen was peripheral blood mononuclear cells (PBMCs), taken at new diagnosis, from a patient treated with antithyroid drugs. All receptors come from a man aged 35 to 55 with Graves disease.

At least ten counts were recorded for this clonotype. CDR3 sequence: CASSPTGRYQETQYF. The CDR3 DNA is TGCGCCAGCAGCCCGACAGGGAGGTACCAAGAGACCCAGTACTTC. The genes are TRBV5-1 and TRBJ2-5, with a weak D call TRBD1 (7 bases). V was clipped by 4 bases and J by 0 bases, with 13 bases between them. Germline CDR1 reads SGHRS; CDR2 reads YFSETQ. The CDR3 loop spans 15 amino acids.

The chain joins TRBV9 to TRBJ2-3, with D perhaps TRBD1 or TRBD2 (6 bases each). The CDR3 covers 15 residues. Deletions cut 3 bases from V and 2 bases from J, with 13 bases between. Germline V gene data show CDR1 as SGDLS and CDR2 as YYNGEE. The CDR3 DNA is TGTGCCAGCAGCGGGGGGGCTCACATCACAGATACGCAGTATTTT. Translating gives CASSGGAHITDTQYF.

This clonotype has ten or more counts. This rearrangement joins TRBV28 to TRBJ2-1; D remains ambiguous. The CDR3 is made up of 16 amino acids. Germline V gene sequence: CDR1 MDHEN, CDR2 SYDVKM. Trimming pared 5 bases from V and 0 bases from J, leaving 14 bases between. CDR3 residues: CASSKEIRFSYNEQFF. CDR3 nucleotide sequence: TGTGCCAGCAGTAAAGAAATCCGATTCTCCTACAATGAGCAGTTCTTC.

This clonotype has at least ten counts. The chain has TRBV28 and TRBJ1-2; D is unresolved. Looked up from germline, CDR1 is MDHEN and CDR2 is SYDVKM. With 5 bases removed from V and 3 bases from J, the gap between germline ends came to 13 bases. CDR3 length: 14 residues. This chain's CDR3 is CASSPIGRDYGYTF. The CDR3, as DNA: TGTGCCAGCAGTCCAATCGGACGAGACTATGGCTACACCTTC.

This clonotype was found a few times. The chain carries TRBV20-1 and TRBJ2-7; D unclear. Germline-derived CDR1 and CDR2 are DFQATT and SNEGSKA (reference sequence). With 4 bases removed from V and 2 bases from J, the gap between germline ends came to 6 bases. The CDR3 is made up of 11 amino acids. The CDR3 sequence is CSATSPYEQYF. The CDR3 DNA reads TGCAGTGCTACGTCCCCCTACGAGCAGTACTTC.

V gene TRBV20-1 combines with J gene TRBJ2-2; D is unresolved. Germline-derived CDR1 and CDR2 are DFQATT and SNEGSKA (reference sequence). V lost 1 base and J 6 bases, leaving 12 bases between the germline ends. The CDR3 sequence is 14 residues long. The CDR3 coding sequence is TGCAGTGCTAGAGGAACCCTGGGCGCCGGGGAGCTGTTTTTT. This translates into CSARGTLGAGELFF.

At least ten counts were recorded for this clonotype. The genes are TRBV18 and TRBJ2-1; maybe TRBD1 (6 bases). Trimming took off 0 bases at V and 1 base at J, with 13 bases between the two ends. The germline CDR1 and CDR2 sequences are KGHSH and LQKENI. The CDR3 length is 17 residues. The DNA for the CDR3 is TGTGCCAGCTCACCACCTTCGGGAAGGGGGTCCTACAATGAGCAGTTCTTC. This encodes CASSPPSGRGSYNEQFF.

This clonotype appeared a few times. This chain uses TRBV12-3 or TRBV12-4 with TRBJ2-2; 9 positions agree with TRBD1. V was clipped by 6 bases and J by 5 bases; unmatched bases: 7. This CDR3 has 15 residues. This CDR3 reads CASSQDRGITGELFF. CDR3 sequence (DNA): TGTGCCAGCAGCCAGGACAGGGGTATAACCGGGGAGCTGTTTTTT.

The CDR3 nucleotides are TGTGCCAGCAGTTTTATCCACAGGGTCAATCAGCCCCAGCATTTT. Its protein is CASSFIHRVNQPQHF. The chain joins TRBV28 to TRBJ1-5; the D gene is possibly TRBD1 (6 bases). CDR1 is MDHEN, CDR2 SYDVKM, per germline. CDR3 length: 15 amino acids. With 3 bases removed from V and 3 bases from J, the gap between germline ends came to 12 bases.